This entry features one T cell receptor beta chain sequence. The data stem from a study of CD4+ T cells in melanoma. This CDR3 is 12 amino acids long. The V gene lost 3 bases and the J gene lost 12 bases, with 12 bases spanning the gap. CDR1 is MNHNS, CDR2 SASEGT, per germline. Here immunoSEQ multiplex PCR was the method, and the copy in TCRdb shows in-frame clones only, minus some. The profile shows more than 20,000 clones, roughly 80% of them singletons. The source of this sequence is a human donor with melanoma. The chain has TRBV6-1 and TRBJ2-1; D perhaps matches TRBD2 (6 bases). Material: cells from a culture (not recorded whether cultured in vitro). CDR3 sequence reads: CASSERGSRQFF. CDR3 DNA: TGTGCCAGCAGTGAGCGGGGTAGTCGGCAGTTCTTC.